Listed below are T cell receptor beta chains from one sample, sequenced in a study of tumor and adjacent non-tumor tissue in lung cancer. Each CDR3 protein gets one entry after TCRdb re-called the multiplex PCR reads with MiXCR. Among about 76,000 distinct CDR3 sequences listed, approximately 68% were seen once. Sequencing input: lung tumor tissue. These receptors came from a woman in her 70s with non-small cell lung cancer. CDR3s include the opening cysteine and the closing phenylalanine or tryptophan. D genes are given only for firm matches. A clone size is listed for some rows: how often the clone was seen (once, few, many), or a class if it is expanded.

>-|-|TRBJ1-1|TRBV6-5
TGTGCCAGCAGTCACATGGTGTCGGACATTGAAGCTTTCTTT
CASSHMVSDIEAFF
>TRBD2|once|TRBJ2-5|TRBV29-1
TGCAGCCACGGGGAGGGCAGTCGAACCCAAGAGACCCAGTACTTC
CSHGEGSRTQETQYF
>-|-|TRBJ1-2|TRBV10-3
TGTGCCATCAGTCCGGGACAAGACTATGGCCACACCTTC
CAISPGQDYGHTF
>TRBD2|many|TRBJ2-3|TRBV6-1
TGTGCCAGCAGTGAACTAGCGGGAGGGCTGGATACGCAGTATTTT
CASSELAGGLDTQYF
>-|-|TRBJ2-4|TRBV5-6
TGTGTCAGCAGCTTTTCGGTGGCCGGAAACATTCAGTACTTC
CVSSFSVAGNIQYF
>-|-|TRBJ2-1|TRBV29-1
TGCAGCGTGACTCCGCGGAATTGCGGGACGTACAATGAGCAGTTCTTC
CSVTPRNCGTYNEQFF
>-|-|TRBJ2-1|TRBV20-1
TGCAGTGCTAGAGATCTTGAAGGAAGGGAGCAGTTCTTC
CSARDLEGREQFF
>-|once|TRBJ1-3|TRBV12-3/TRBV12-4
TGTGTCAGCAGTTTAGGAGGTAACACCATATATTTT
CVSSLGGNTIYF
>-|many|TRBJ2-6|TRBV10-3
TGTGCCATCAGCAGTAACTCTGGGGCCAACGTCCTGACTTTC
CAISSNSGANVLTF
>-|once|TRBJ2-1|TRBV5-6
TGCGCCAGCACCTCAACGGGAGCTCAATACGATGAGCAGTTCTTC
CASTSTGAQYDEQFF
>TRBD2|-|TRBJ2-1|TRBV12-3/TRBV12-4
TGTGCCATCGGTTTAGGCGGTAGCGGGAGCAGGCATGAGCAGTTCTTC
CAIGLGGSGSRHEQFF
>TRBD1|-|TRBJ2-1|TRBV4-1
TGCGCCAGCAGCCATCGCACAGGGGATCGGAATGAGCAGTTCTTC
CASSHRTGDRNEQFF
>-|-|TRBJ2-7|TRBV20-1
TGCAGTGTTAGAGTCCGGACAGCCTATTTATCCTACGAGCAGTACTTC
CSVRVRTAYLSYEQYF
>TRBD2|-|TRBJ2-1|TRBV4-1
TGTGCCAGCAGCCCAGAAGGGACTAGTTCCACCAGTGAGCAGTTCTTC
CASSPEGTSSTSEQFF
>TRBD1|-|TRBJ2-5|TRBV4-2
TGTGCCAGCAGCCAAACGCCGGGACAGGGGTTTGTGGAGACCCAGTACTTC
CASSQTPGQGFVETQYF
>-|-|TRBJ2-5|TRBV7-8
TGTGCCTGCAGCTCTACCAGACCCAAAGGGACCCAGTACTTC
CACSSTRPKGTQYF
>TRBD1|few|TRBJ1-1|TRBV28
TGTGCCAGCAGTTTCGGCCCAGGGGGGGTCACTGAAGCTTTCTTT
CASSFGPGGVTEAFF
>-|-|TRBJ2-7|TRBV12-3/TRBV12-4
TGTGCCGGCGGTTCGAACAGGCGGCCCAACTACGAGCAGTACTTC
CAGGSNRRPNYEQYF
>-|-|TRBJ1-4|TRBV12-3/TRBV12-4
TGTGTCAGCGGCCCTCGGCGGATCGGTGGAAAACTGTTTTTT
CVSGPRRIGGKLFF
>-|once|TRBJ2-1|TRBV11-1
TGTGCCAGCAGTCTCCGCGGACCAGCGGTAGTCAATGAGCAGTTCTTC
CASSLRGPAVVNEQFF
>-|few|TRBJ2-3|TRBV7-9
TGTGCCAGCAGCTTGGGGGGCTCAGATACGCAGTATTTT
CASSLGGSDTQYF
>TRBD2|many|TRBJ2-7|TRBV5-1
TGCGCCAGCAGCTTGCTAGCGGGCTCTTCCGAGCAGTACTTC
CASSLLAGSSEQYF
>-|-|TRBJ1-2|TRBV12-5
TGTGCTTGTGGTTTGGACCTAAGCGATGGATACACCTTC
CACGLDLSDGYTF
>TRBD1|-|TRBJ1-2|TRBV10-1
TGCGCCAGCAGTGAGGGGACAGGCTATGGCTGCGCCTTC
CASSEGTGYGCAF
>-|-|TRBJ1-1|TRBV10-2
TGCGCCAGTAGTGAGTGGAACACTCTGGACACTGAAGCTTTCTTT
CASSEWNTLDTEAFF
>-|-|TRBJ2-3|TRBV6-5
TGTGGCAGCAGTTTCCGACGGGACGGGTGGAACACAGATACGCAGTATTTT
CGSSFRRDGWNTDTQYF
>TRBD2|-|TRBJ2-5|TRBV4-2
TGTGCCAACAGCCAAGGGGCAGCGGGAGGCCAAGAGACCCAATACTTC
CANSQGAAGGQETQYF
>-|-|TRBJ1-1|TRBV21-1
TGTGCCAGCAGCAAATGTGTGAGCTATTCAGGAAATTCTCCTGAAGCTTTCTTT
CASSKCVSYSGNSPEAFF
>TRBD2|many|TRBJ2-7|TRBV10-2
TGCGCCAGCAAATTCGGGGGGACGACCTCCTACGAGCAGTACTTC
CASKFGGTTSYEQYF
>-|-|TRBJ2-2|TRBV10-3
TGTACGATCAGTGAGTCGGGCAGAACAAACACCGGGGAGCTGTTTTTT
CTISESGRTNTGELFF
>-|many|TRBJ2-1|TRBV20-1
TGCAGTGCTAGAGATTGGGGTAGCGCCCACAATGAGCAGTTCTTC
CSARDWGSAHNEQFF
>-|once|TRBJ1-1|TRBV12-3/TRBV12-4
TGTGCCAGCAGTTTTTATGGAGGGACGGAAGCTTTCTTT
CASSFYGGTEAFF
>-|many|TRBJ2-1|TRBV7-8
-
CASSFGSGRENNEQFF
>TRBD1|-|TRBJ1-2|TRBV10-3
TGTACTATCAGTCCGGGACAGGACTATGGCTACACCTTC
CTISPGQDYGYTF
>-|-|TRBJ2-4|TRBV28
TGTGCCAACAGGGACTGTCTAGCCAAAAACATTCGGTACTTC
CANRDCLAKNIRYF
>TRBD2|-|TRBJ2-1|TRBV20-1
TGCATTGTTCAAGATCCGAGCGGGGGGACCTACAATGAGCAGTTCTTC
CIVQDPSGGTYNEQFF
>TRBD1|-|TRBJ1-5|TRBV29-1
TGCAGAGTTGCTGGGGACAGGGGGGACCCCCAGCATTTT
CRVAGDRGDPQHF
>-|-|TRBJ2-5|TRBV18
TGTGCCAGCTCACCACCAGGTCCGTTAAAAGAGACCCAGTACTTC
CASSPPGPLKETQYF
>-|-|TRBJ2-1|TRBV6-2/TRBV6-3
TGTGCTAGCAGTTACATCAATAAGCAGTTCTTC
CASSYINKQFF
>-|many|TRBJ2-1|TRBV6-5
TGTGCCAGCAGTTACTACAGTCCTATGAGGGATGAGCAGTTCTTC
CASSYYSPMRDEQFF
>-|-|TRBJ1-1|TRBV30
TGTGCCTGGAGTTTCGGCCTATCGGGGGCTGAAGCTTTCTTT
CAWSFGLSGAEAFF
>-|few|TRBJ1-1|TRBV28
TGTGCCAGCAGTTCTGCCGCGACAGTAAACACTGAAGCTTTCTTT
CASSSAATVNTEAFF
>-|-|TRBJ1-2|TRBV7-2
TGTGCCAGCAGCCCCGGGGGGGACTCAATTGGGTATGGCTACACCTTC
CASSPGGDSIGYGYTF
>-|-|TRBJ1-1|TRBV10-3
TGTACCATCATGGAAACAGGAAGGGGGGCAGCTTTCTTT
CTIMETGRGAAFF
>-|-|TRBJ1-5|TRBV20-1
TGCAGTGTTAGAGATTTGGAGAGGGGCAATCAGCCCCAGCATTTT
CSVRDLERGNQPQHF
>-|-|TRBJ2-7|TRBV28
TGTGCCATCAGGCAGAGCCCAACAGCATACGAGCAGTACTTC
CAIRQSPTAYEQYF
>TRBD1|-|TRBJ2-1|TRBV6-6
TGTGCCACAAACCCAGTCAACAGGGGGTTTATCGGTGAGCTGTTCTTC
CATNPVNRGFIGELFF
>TRBD2|many|TRBJ2-3|TRBV6-4
TGTGCCAGTCCGCCCCGGGTGGCGGACACTAGCGGAAAGACGGCAGATACGCAGTATTTT
CASPPRVADTSGKTADTQYF
>TRBD1|-|TRBJ2-1|TRBV29-1
TGCAGCGTGCGGGAAGGGGACAGGGAGACTAATGAACAGTTCTTC
CSVREGDRETNEQFF
>-|-|TRBJ2-7|TRBV5-8
TGTGTCACAACGGACCTGGTTTACTTGCAGTACTTC
CVTTDLVYLQYF
>TRBD2|-|TRBJ2-7|TRBV6-1
TGTGCCAGCAGTGAAATGTTCGTGACTAGCGGGACTGGCACCTACGAGCAGTACTTC
CASSEMFVTSGTGTYEQYF
>-|-|TRBJ2-7|TRBV28
TGTGCCAGCATTTTGAACAGTATCTACGAGCAGTACTTC
CASILNSIYEQYF
>-|-|TRBJ1-1|TRBV29-1
TGCAGCGGCGGGCGCAACACTGACGCTCTCTTT
CSGGRNTDALF
>-|-|TRBJ2-1|TRBV30
TGTACCTGGAGTTTAATCGGGATGAACTCCGATGAGCAGTTCTTC
CTWSLIGMNSDEQFF
>TRBD2|-|TRBJ2-1|TRBV6-6
TGTGACAGCAGCATGACTAGCGGGAGGTTCTACAATGAGCAGTTCTTC
CDSSMTSGRFYNEQFF
>TRBD1|-|TRBJ2-1|TRBV5-1
TGCGCCAACAGCCGTTGGGACAGGACTGATGAGCAGTTCTTC
CANSRWDRTDEQFF
>-|-|TRBJ2-2|TRBV7-9
TGTGCCAGCAGCTTAATTAGCAGGAGCACCGGGGAGCTGTTTTTT
CASSLISRSTGELFF